A single sample is the source of the 29 T cell receptor beta chains below, sequenced in a study of OX40 agonist ivuxolimab in advanced cancers. Clones were sequenced by immunoSEQ multiplex PCR, and TCRdb holds only the in-frame ones, with some missing. Of about 100,000 clones listed, around nine tenths are singletons. The specimen was CD4+ or CD8+ T cells sorted from blood, collected in a trial of the OX40 agonist ivuxolimab. These receptors came from an adult with an advanced solid tumor such as melanoma, head and neck, liver or kidney cancer.

This chain uses TRBV7-2 with TRBJ1-1; the match to TRBD1 covers 7 bases. Germline lookup yields CDR1 SGHTA and CDR2 FQGNSA. The V gene end was trimmed by 5 bases and the J gene end by 11 bases; junction bases not matched to a gene: 11. The CDR3 is 13 amino acids. The CDR3 loop reads CASSQPWTGWAFF. CDR3 nucleotides: TGTGCCAGCAGCCAACCATGGACAGGCTGGGCTTTCTTT.

This clone has a single count. This chain joins TRBV11-2 and TRBJ2-4, with a weak D call TRBD1 (5 bases). Germline-derived CDR1 and CDR2 are SGHAT and FQNNGV. The V end was cut by 3 bases, the J end by 0 bases, with 15 bases between. The CDR3 spans 17 residues. For the CDR3, the DNA is TGTGCCAGCAGCTTGGCGACAGCTAGACTAGCCAAAAACATTCAGTACTTC. Residues: CASSLATARLAKNIQYF. Together with reference TRBV11-2 and TRBJ2-4, the CDR3 gives the full variable domain: EAGVAQSPRYKIIEKRQSVAFWCNPISGHATLYWYQQILGQGPKLLIQFQNNGVVDDSQLPKDRFSAERLKGVDSTLKIQPAKLEDSAVYLCASSLATARLAKNIQYFGAGTRLSVL.

This clone occurred once. The J gene is TRBJ2-3, the V gene TRBV7-2; TRBD2 aligns across 7 bases. Germline V gene sequence: CDR1 SGHTA, CDR2 FQGNSA. This CDR3 is built from 14 residues. J gave up 4 bases and V 3 bases, and 4 bases lay outside the gene matches. The CDR3 sequence is CASSLGGTSDTQYF. In nucleotides, the CDR3 is TGTGCCAGCAGCTTGGGGGGGACTTCAGATACGCAGTATTTT. The entire variable domain, with the rest obtained from reference TRBV7-2 and TRBJ2-3, is as follows: GAGVSQSPSNKVTEKGKDVELRCDPISGHTALYWYRQSLGQGLEFLIYFQGNSAPDKSGLPSDRFSAERTGGSVSTLTIQRTQQEDSAVYLCASSLGGTSDTQYFGPGTRLTVL.

The chain links TRBV19 to TRBJ2-1; 7 nucleotides match TRBD1. Looked up from germline, CDR1 is LNHDA and CDR2 is SQIVND (reference sequence). The length of the CDR3 is 15 residues. The trim removed 1 base at V and 8 bases at J, leaving 8 bases unmatched. CDR3 sequence: CASSIGQTGWDEQFF. The CDR3 nucleotides are TGTGCCAGTAGTATAGGCCAGACAGGGTGGGATGAGCAGTTCTTC.

The chain is built from TRBV5-1 and TRBJ2-3; D unclear. The CDR3 covers 11 residues. Germline lookup yields CDR1 SGHRS and CDR2 YFSETQ. The V end was cut by 2 bases, the J end by 2 bases, with 0 bases between. The CDR3 is CASSFTDTQYF. The CDR3 coding sequence is TGCGCCAGCAGCTTCACAGATACGCAGTATTTT. Supplemented by reference TRBV5-1 and TRBJ2-3, the full variable domain reads KAGVTQTPRYLIKTRGQQVTLSCSPISGHRSVSWYQQTPGQGLQFLFEYFSETQRNKGNFPGRFSGRQFSNSRSEMNVSTLELGDSALYLCASSFTDTQYFGPGTRLTVL.

V usage is TRBV7-9 and J usage is TRBJ2-7; D call uncertain. The CDR3 consists of 12 residues. Germline V CDR1 and CDR2: SEHNR, FQNEAQ (reference sequence). The V and J ends lost 3 bases and 4 bases respectively, with 7 bases between them. The CDR3 spells CASSLLLYEQYF. The CDR3 DNA sequence: TGTGCCAGCAGCTTGTTGTTGTACGAGCAGTACTTC.

The gene calls are TRBV5-6 and TRBJ1-1, with TRBD1 identical over 8 bases. This CDR3 is built from 14 residues. Per germline, CDR1 SGHDT and CDR2 YYEEEE. The junction had 4 bases not matched to a gene; V was cut back by 3 bases and J by 3 bases. CDR3 protein: CASSSVTGDTEAFF. The CDR3 DNA sequence: TGTGCCAGCAGCTCCGTGACAGGGGACACTGAAGCTTTCTTT. Filled out from reference TRBV5-6 and TRBJ1-1, the complete variable domain reads DAGVTQSPTHLIKTRGQQVTLRCSPKSGHDTVSWYQQALGQGPQFIFQYYEEEERQRGNFPDRFSGHQFPNYSSELNVNALLLGDSALYLCASSSVTGDTEAFFGQGTRLTVV.

The gene calls are TRBV7-2 and TRBJ2-3, with a weak D call TRBD1 (6 bases). CDR1 is SGHTA, CDR2 FQGNSA, per germline. Trimming left V 3 bases short and J 6 bases short, with 10 bases between. This CDR3 has 13 residues. The CDR3 DNA reads TGTGCCAGCAGCTTCAGGGGCGGCGATACGCAGTATTTT. Its protein product is CASSFRGGDTQYF.

This chain connects TRBV19 to TRBJ2-5; TRBD1 aligns across 9 bases. The trim removed 10 bases at V and 5 bases at J, leaving 5 bases unmatched. Germline CDR1 is LNHDA and CDR2 is SQIVND (reference sequence). The CDR3 runs 12 residues. CDR3: CATTGGGETQYF. In DNA, the CDR3 is TGTGCCACTACAGGGGGCGGGGAGACCCAGTACTTC.

CDR3 sequence reads: CASSLGPVGGNYGYTF. The DNA of the CDR3 is TGTGCCAGCAGCTTGGGCCCCGTGGGGGGTAACTATGGCTACACCTTC. This chain connects TRBV5-5 to TRBJ1-2, with D tentatively TRBD1 (5 bases). CDR3 size: 16 residues. Germline V gene sequence: CDR1 SGHKS, CDR2 YYEKEE (reference sequence). V was shortened by 0 bases and J by 1 base, with 13 bases between the two germline ends.

The chain uses TRBV9 and TRBJ1-3; a weak D match, TRBD1 (6 bases). Trimming left V 3 bases short and J 4 bases short, with 8 bases between. Germline CDR1 is SGDLS and CDR2 is YYNGEE. CDR3 size: 13 residues. The CDR3 region is CASSAGTGNTIYF. The CDR3 DNA follows: TGTGCCAGCAGCGCCGGGACAGGAAACACCATATATTTT.

V gene TRBV2 combines with J gene TRBJ1-6, with D unresolved. CDR3 size: 14 residues. Trimming shortened V by 6 bases and J by 7 bases, and 13 bases separated the two germline ends. Per germline, CDR1 SNHLY and CDR2 FYNNEI. The CDR3 sequence is CASRRAIQNSPLHF. Written as DNA, the CDR3 is TGTGCCAGCAGGCGGGCTATTCAGAATTCACCCCTCCACTTT.

The rearrangement links TRBV6-6 to TRBJ1-3; possible D gene TRBD1, 6 bases. The CDR3 consists of 16 residues. CDR1 MNHNY and CDR2 SVGAGI come from the germline V gene (reference sequence). Trimming removed 6 bases at V and 2 bases at J, with 17 bases between. The CDR3 DNA sequence: TGTGCCAGCAGAAGATCAACAGGGTCCGCTGGAAACACCATATATTTT. It translates to CASRRSTGSAGNTIYF.

This chain uses TRBV9 with TRBJ2-3; D is perhaps TRBD2 (7 bases). CDR1 is SGDLS, CDR2 YYNGEE, per germline. V dropped 7 bases and J dropped 1 base, with 13 bases sitting between them. There are 14 residues in the CDR3. The CDR3: CASGGGGGTDTQYF. The DNA for the CDR3 is TGTGCCAGCGGGGGAGGGGGTGGCACAGATACGCAGTATTTT.

V gene TRBV30 combines with J gene TRBJ2-1, with a tentative D call TRBD2 (5 bases). The CDR3 contains 11 residues. Germline V CDR1 and CDR2: GTSNPN, SVGIG (reference sequence). Trimming stripped 0 bases from V and 13 bases from J, with 10 bases between. The CDR3 nucleotides are TGTGCCTGGAGTGTAGAACTAGTCCAGTTCTTC. Its protein product is CAWSVELVQFF.

The V call is TRBV18, the J call TRBJ1-6; 7 positions match TRBD1. This CDR3 has 16 amino acids. CDR1 and CDR2 (germline): KGHSH, LQKENI. The J segment lost 4 bases and the V segment lost 5 bases, leaving 8 bases of the junction unmatched. In DNA form, the CDR3 reads TGTGCCAGCTCAAATATCGGGACAGAGTATAATTCACCCCTCCACTTT. Protein sequence: CASSNIGTEYNSPLHF.

The chain employs TRBV9 and TRBJ1-2; D is possibly TRBD1 (5 bases). V gave up 3 bases and J gave up 1 base, with 25 bases separating them. The V gene's germline CDR1 is SGDLS and CDR2 YYNGEE. CDR3 length: 19 residues. In DNA, the CDR3 is TGTGCCAGCAGCGCAGATTGGACACGGAGCGGGTCTGGTAACTATGGCTACACCTTC. This gives the protein CASSADWTRSGSGNYGYTF. The full variable domain, completed using reference TRBV9 and TRBJ1-2, is DSGVTQTPKHLITATGQRVTLRCSPRSGDLSVYWYQQSLDQGLQFLIQYYNGEERAKGNILERFSAQQFPDLHSELNLSSLELGDSALYFCASSADWTRSGSGNYGYTFGSGTRLTVV.

The V call is TRBV19, the J call TRBJ2-7; 7 bases line up with TRBD2. The CDR3 is 14 residues long. The germline gives CDR1 LNHDA, CDR2 SQIVND (reference sequence). Unmatched junction bases numbered 6, after V lost 5 bases and J lost 2 bases. The CDR3 spells CASSSLADTYEQYF. CDR3 in DNA: TGTGCCAGTAGTTCCCTAGCGGATACCTACGAGCAGTACTTC.

The V call is TRBV6-6, the J call TRBJ1-6, with D perhaps TRBD1 (6 bases). This CDR3 contains 14 residues. CDR1 and CDR2 (germline): MNHNY, SVGAGI (reference sequence). The germline V and J ends were trimmed by 5 bases and 7 bases, with 12 bases remaining between them. In DNA form, the CDR3 reads TGTGCCAGCAGTGACCAGGGGAACAATTCACCCCTCCACTTT. Translated: CASSDQGNNSPLHF.

This clone was detected only a few times. The chain couples TRBV19 to TRBJ1-1; D not resolved. The CDR3 runs 14 residues. Germline CDR1 is LNHDA and CDR2 is SQIVND (reference sequence). The V and J ends lost 6 bases and 1 base respectively, with 12 bases between them. Here the CDR3 DNA reads TGTGCCAGTAGGCCTGAGGCAGCGAACACTGAAGCTTTCTTT. This gives the protein CASRPEAANTEAFF.

This clone was found a few times. This chain uses TRBV7-3 with TRBJ1-6; D perhaps matches TRBD1 (6 bases). The V and J ends lost 5 bases and 5 bases respectively, with 13 bases between them. CDR1 and CDR2 from the germline V gene are SGHTA and FQGTGA. This CDR3 has 15 residues. The CDR3 reads CASSKQGRDNSPLHF. The CDR3 nucleotides read TGTGCCAGCAGCAAACAGGGACGCGATAATTCACCCCTCCACTTT.

This clone has a single count. The rearrangement uses TRBV9 and TRBJ2-2; no definite D call. The CDR3 length is 13 residues. Trimming removed 4 bases at V and 1 base at J, with 5 bases between. Germline V gene data show CDR1 as SGDLS and CDR2 as YYNGEE. In nucleotides, the CDR3 is TGTGCCAGCAGCCCCGGGAACACCGGGGAGCTGTTTTTT. It translates to CASSPGNTGELFF.

The rearrangement links TRBV5-1 to TRBJ2-1; D remains unclear. Germline CDR1 and CDR2: SGHRS and YFSETQ. The V gene lost 5 bases and the J gene lost 2 bases, with 8 bases spanning the gap. The CDR3 covers 13 residues. CDR3 nucleotide sequence: TGCGCCAGCAGAGGAGCGACCTACAATGAGCAGTTCTTC. It encodes CASRGATYNEQFF.

The rearrangement joins TRBV13 to TRBJ2-7; D gene unclear. The CDR3 sequence is 16 residues long. The germline V gene encodes CDR1 PRHDT and CDR2 FYEKMQ (reference sequence). The ends were cut back, 5 bases at V and 0 bases at J, with 17 bases in the middle. CDR3 in DNA: TGTGCCAGCAGCGACCGGACCGACTGGAGCTCCTACGAGCAGTACTTC. Amino acids: CASSDRTDWSSYEQYF.

The genes are TRBV6-6 and TRBJ2-5; 7 bases align to TRBD1. Germline lookup yields CDR1 MNHNY and CDR2 SVGAGI (reference sequence). Losses at the gene ends were 0 bases for V and 5 bases for J; bases not matched to a gene: 6. CDR3 length: 15 residues. The CDR3 sequence: CASSYSNSGQETQYF. The CDR3 DNA is TGTGCCAGCAGTTACTCGAATTCGGGACAGGAGACCCAGTACTTC.

The chain joins TRBV7-9 to TRBJ2-5; TRBD1 or TRBD2 may be the D gene (5 bases each). This CDR3 is 14 amino acids long. CDR1 and CDR2 (germline): SEHNR, FQNEAQ (reference sequence). Trimming stripped 1 base from V and 4 bases from J, with 10 bases between. DNA of the CDR3: TGTGCCAGCAGCTTAGACCCAGGGAGAGAGACCCAGTACTTC. This sequence encodes CASSLDPGRETQYF.

The V and J genes are TRBV7-2 and TRBJ2-1; D uncertain. CDR3 length: 14 amino acids. From germline, CDR1 is SGHTA and CDR2 FQGNSA. The V gene lost 5 bases and the J gene lost 0 bases, with 8 bases spanning the gap. The CDR3 DNA reads as TGTGCCAGCAGCCCATTCTACTCCTACAATGAGCAGTTCTTC. Translated: CASSPFYSYNEQFF.

On this clone: The sample carries other DNA sequences with the same CDR3. As DNA, the CDR3 is TGTGCCATCAGCCCCAGCTACGAGCAGTACTTC. This gives the protein CAISPSYEQYF. The chain joins TRBV10-3 to TRBJ2-7; D remains ambiguous. This CDR3 spans 11 amino acids. Germline CDR1 and CDR2: ENHRY and SYGVKD. Between the trimmed V and J ends, which lost 6 bases and 3 bases, there was a span of 6 bases.

This clone was observed once. V usage is TRBV7-6 and J usage is TRBJ1-1; D ambiguous. The germline CDR1 and CDR2 sequences are SGHVS and FNYEAQ. Between the trimmed V and J ends, which lost 5 bases and 1 base, there was a span of 11 bases. This CDR3 has 14 amino acids. For the CDR3, the DNA is TGTGCCAGCAGCCTCGGCCAGACGAACACTGAAGCTTTCTTT. Translation: CASSLGQTNTEAFF.